A selection of T cell receptor beta chains follows, all from one sample in a study of T cell responses to AZD1222 COVID-19 vaccine. Sequenced by immunoSEQ multiplex PCR; TCRdb stores in-frame clones only, minus some. The profile shows some 130,000 clones, around nine tenths of them singletons. The sequenced sample was peripheral blood, obtained on day 0 of AZD1222 vaccination. All receptors derive from an adult in good health. CDR3s include the opening cysteine and the closing phenylalanine or tryptophan. D genes are given only for firm matches. Size is stated for part of the rows, as once, few or many counts, or as a class when the clone is expanded.

v_gene	j_gene	d_gene	abundance	CDR3nt	CDR3aa
TRBV28	TRBJ1-1	.	.	TGTGCCAGCAGTTTCCCTACCCCGGGACCGGGACAAATTATGAACACTGAAGCTTTCTTT	CASSFPTPGPGQIMNTEAFF
TRBV14	TRBJ2-1	.	.	TGTGCCAGCAGCCAATATATTAGCGGAGCATACAATGAGCAGTTCTTC	CASSQYISGAYNEQFF
TRBV13	TRBJ1-1	.	.	TGTGCCAGCAGCCGCGGAAACACTGAAGCTTTCTTT	CASSRGNTEAFF
TRBV6-4	TRBJ1-2	.	.	TGTGCCAGCAGCTCGGTATGGGAACCTAACTATGGCTACACCTTC	CASSSVWEPNYGYTF
TRBV6-5	TRBJ1-4	TRBD1	.	TGTGCCAGCAGTTACTCGAGCAGGACAGGGAATGAAAAACTGTTTTTT	CASSYSSRTGNEKLFF
TRBV6-5	TRBJ1-2	.	.	TGTGCCAGCAGAAGACAGGCGCCAGGATATGGCTACACCTTC	CASRRQAPGYGYTF
TRBV7-6	TRBJ2-5	.	once	TGTGCCAGCAGCTTCCGACCACTGTCTTTAGCCGTCGAAGGGGAGACCCAGTACTTC	CASSFRPLSLAVEGETQYF
TRBV28	TRBJ1-5	.	.	TGTGCCAGCAGTTGGGCAGGGGGCAATCAGCCCCAGCATTTT	CASSWAGGNQPQHF
TRBV14	TRBJ2-5	.	few	TGTGCCAGCAGCCAAGAAAGACAGTATCAAGAGACCCAGTACTTC	CASSQERQYQETQYF
TRBV28	TRBJ1-5	TRBD1	few	TGTGCCAGCAGTTTAAGGCCTGGCAGGGGGGATCAGCCCCAGCATTTT	CASSLRPGRGDQPQHF
TRBV14	TRBJ1-2	.	.	TGTGCCAGCAGCCAGGGACTTGTCAATGGCTACACCTTC	CASSQGLVNGYTF
TRBV30	TRBJ2-1	.	.	TGTGCCTGGGGAAAAAACAATGAGCAGTTCTTC	CAWGKNNEQFF
TRBV5-5	TRBJ2-4	TRBD1	.	TGTGCCAGCAGCGCCGGGACAGAAAACATTCAGTACTTC	CASSAGTENIQYF
TRBV7-8	TRBJ2-4	TRBD1	.	TGTGCCAGCAGCTCAAGCCGAAACAGGGGAGCCAAAAACATTCAGTACTTC	CASSSSRNRGAKNIQYF
TRBV12-3/TRBV12-4	TRBJ2-5	.	.	TGTGCCAGCACCTCTAGGGGGAGAGAGACCCAGTACTTC	CASTSRGRETQYF
TRBV19	TRBJ1-2	.	.	TGTGCCAGTAGTGGCAGGCGGAATAACTATGGCTACACCTTC	CASSGRRNNYGYTF
TRBV19	TRBJ1-5	.	.	TGTGCCAGTAGTATAGAAAGGGGTTCTTTTCAGCCCCAGCATTTT	CASSIERGSFQPQHF
TRBV6-5	TRBJ1-1	.	.	TGTGCCAGCAGTTACCGATATGGGGAGATTGAAGCTTTCTTT	CASSYRYGEIEAFF
TRBV3-1/TRBV3-2	TRBJ2-7	TRBD2	.	TGTGCCAGCAGCTCACACGGGAGGGCCGACTACGAGCAGTACTTC	CASSSHGRADYEQYF
TRBV7-9	TRBJ2-3	TRBD2	.	TGTGCCAGCAGCCATGAACTAGCGGGAGATATCGGAGATACGCAGTATTTT	CASSHELAGDIGDTQYF
TRBV25-1	TRBJ1-4	.	once	TGTGCCAGCACAAACCCCGGGACTCCGACTAAACTGTTTTTT	CASTNPGTPTKLFF
TRBV19	TRBJ1-5	TRBD1	.	TGTGCCAGTATAGGAACAGGGGGCAATCAGCCCCAGCATTTT	CASIGTGGNQPQHF
TRBV24-1	TRBJ2-2	TRBD2	.	TGTGCCACCTCGCTCCGGGGGACTAGGATGTATTCCGGGGAGCTGTTTTTT	CATSLRGTRMYSGELFF
TRBV7-7	TRBJ2-1	TRBD1	.	TGTGCCAGCAGCCTAGGCGGCGACAGGGTGAAAAGTGAGCAGTTCTTC	CASSLGGDRVKSEQFF
TRBV7-2	TRBJ1-6	.	.	TGTGAATACAGGGCAACCTCATTCTCCTATAATTCACCCCTCCACTTT	CEYRATSFSYNSPLHF
TRBV19	TRBJ1-6	TRBD1	.	TGTGCCAGTAGGCCCGGGACAGATAATTCACCCCTCCACTTT	CASRPGTDNSPLHF
TRBV2	TRBJ1-1	TRBD1	.	TGTGCCAGCAGGGGCAGGGGGCTCACTGAAGCTTTCTTT	CASRGRGLTEAFF
TRBV29-1	TRBJ1-1	.	once	TGCAGCGTTCGGAAGGGGCTGGGGACTGAAGCTTTCTTT	CSVRKGLGTEAFF
TRBV5-4	TRBJ2-5	TRBD2	.	TGTGCCAGCAGCCAGACTAGCGGGGTACAAGAGACCCAGTACTTC	CASSQTSGVQETQYF
TRBV9	TRBJ2-5	.	.	TGTGCCAGCAGCGTAGATGGAGGCGGGTCGGGAGTTGGAGAGACCCAGTACTTC	CASSVDGGGSGVGETQYF
TRBV19	TRBJ2-6	TRBD2	.	TGTGCCACCGCGGGACTAACCGCACAGGAGGCCAACGTCCTGACTTTC	CATAGLTAQEANVLTF
TRBV11-2	TRBJ1-6	.	once	TGTGCCAGCAGCTTACGAGGTCAGGGAGGTTCACCCCTCCACTTT	CASSLRGQGGSPLHF
TRBV6-2/TRBV6-3	TRBJ2-7	.	.	TGTGCCAGCAGTTTCAAGAGGGGGAGCTACGAGCAGTACTTC	CASSFKRGSYEQYF
TRBV28	TRBJ2-5	.	.	TGTGCCAGCAGTAGGGTACGTCAAGAGACCCAGTACTTC	CASSRVRQETQYF
TRBV5-1	TRBJ2-7	TRBD1	few	TGCGCCAGCAGCTTTTCGGGTCTCGGGACAGGGGGCGCTTCCGAGCAGTACTTC	CASSFSGLGTGGASEQYF
TRBV29-1	TRBJ1-5	TRBD1	.	TGCAGCGTGGGCACAGGGGCACGTCAGCCCCAGCATTTT	CSVGTGARQPQHF
TRBV3-1/TRBV3-2	TRBJ1-4	.	.	TGTGCCAGCAGCCAAGATTCGGGGGTGAGGGAAAAACTGTTTTTT	CASSQDSGVREKLFF
TRBV7-2	TRBJ2-5	TRBD1	once	TGTGCCAGCAGCTCATCAGGGGGCGCAACGGAGACCCAGTACTTC	CASSSSGGATETQYF
TRBV7-2	TRBJ1-5	TRBD1	.	TGTGCCAGCAGCTTAGCGCTCGGGGGACAGGGGACGGGACGGCCCCAGCATTTT	CASSLALGGQGTGRPQHF
TRBV2	TRBJ1-2	TRBD1	.	TGTGCCAGCAGACTCACCGGGACAGGGGGCGGAATGGACTATGGCTACACCTTC	CASRLTGTGGGMDYGYTF